This entry features one T cell receptor beta chain sequence. This record comes from a study of shared clonotypes between healthy human individuals. Repertoires were generated with immunoSEQ multiplex PCR, while TCRdb's copy carries only in-frame clones and drops some. The sample includes around 2,000,000 clones, just over 90% of them seen just once. Only CD45RO-negative cells positively selected for CCR7 counted as naive CD8 cells, so terminally differentiated effector memory CD45RA+ cells were excluded. All participating donors were Caucasian adults from Nashville, Tennessee. The V end was cut by 4 bases, the J end by 6 bases, with 10 bases between. The germline V gene encodes CDR1 MNHEY and CDR2 SVGAGI. This CDR3 is built from 13 residues.

The sequenced material came from naive CD8+ T cells from PBMCs. The V gene is TRBV6-5, the J gene TRBJ2-1, with D possibly being TRBD1 (6 bases). The TCR originated in a man between 18 and 35 years old in good health. Some clones in this sample may be carry-over from other donors' samples. CDR3 region: CASSLSGANEQFF. The CDR3 DNA sequence: TGTGCCAGCAGTTTGTCAGGGGCCAATGAGCAGTTCTTC.